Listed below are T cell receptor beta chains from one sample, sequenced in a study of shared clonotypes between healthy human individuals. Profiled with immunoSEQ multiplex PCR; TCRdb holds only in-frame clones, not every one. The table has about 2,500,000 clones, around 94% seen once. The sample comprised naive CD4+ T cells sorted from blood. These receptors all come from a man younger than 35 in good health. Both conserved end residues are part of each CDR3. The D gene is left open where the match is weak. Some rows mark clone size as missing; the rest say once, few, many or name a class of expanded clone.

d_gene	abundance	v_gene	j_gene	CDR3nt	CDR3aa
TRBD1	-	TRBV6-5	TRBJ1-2	TGTGCCAGCAGTCCCTCGACAGGGGTCCTTGACTACACCTTC	CASSPSTGVLDYTF
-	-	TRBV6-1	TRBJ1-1	TGTGCCAGCAGTGAGGCCTCGGGTAACACTGAAGCTTTCTTT	CASSEASGNTEAFF
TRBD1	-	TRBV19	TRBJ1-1	TGTGCCAGCGGGGACAGGAACACTGAAGCTTTCTTT	CASGDRNTEAFF
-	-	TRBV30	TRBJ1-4	TGTGCCTGGAGTAAAGGGGAAACCCTTAATGAAAAACTGTTTTTT	CAWSKGETLNEKLFF
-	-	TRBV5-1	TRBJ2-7	TGCGCCAGCAGCTCGGGTGGGAGCTACGAGCAGTACTTC	CASSSGGSYEQYF
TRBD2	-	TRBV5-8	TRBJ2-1	TGTGCCAGCAGCTCCGGGACTAGCGGCTACAATGAGCAGTTCTTC	CASSSGTSGYNEQFF
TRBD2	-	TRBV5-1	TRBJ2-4	TGCGCCAGCAGCTTGCCCAGCGGGGGAGGAAACATTCAGTACTTC	CASSLPSGGGNIQYF
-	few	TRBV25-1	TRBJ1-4	TGTGCCAGCAGTGTGGGACGGCCTTTGGGGGAAAAACTGTTTTTT	CASSVGRPLGEKLFF
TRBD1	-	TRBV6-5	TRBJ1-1	TGTGCCAGCAGGCGGGACAGTGAAGCTTTCTTT	CASRRDSEAFF
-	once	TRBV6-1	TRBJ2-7	TGTGCCAGCAGTTTATCTCAACGGGGGCAGTACTTC	CASSLSQRGQYF
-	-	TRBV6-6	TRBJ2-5	TGTGCCAGCAGTTACCCTTCGCGGGGTCAGGAGACCCAGTACTTC	CASSYPSRGQETQYF
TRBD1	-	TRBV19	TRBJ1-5	TGTGCCAGTAGCGACCCCGGACAGGGTTCTAATCAGCCCCAGCATTTT	CASSDPGQGSNQPQHF
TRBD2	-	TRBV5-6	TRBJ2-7	TGTGCCAGCAGCTGGGGGGGACTAGCGGGATTCGAGCAGTACTTC	CASSWGGLAGFEQYF
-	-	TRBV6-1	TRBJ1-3	TGTGCCAGCAGTGAAGCCGGGACTACCTCTGGAAACACCATATATTTT	CASSEAGTTSGNTIYF
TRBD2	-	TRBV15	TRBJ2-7	TGTGCCACCAGCAGAGGGGACTGGCGGGAGAGCTACGAGCAGTACTTC	CATSRGDWRESYEQYF
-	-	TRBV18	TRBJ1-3	TGTGCCAGCTCACCACGACAGATCTCTGGAAACACCATATATTTT	CASSPRQISGNTIYF
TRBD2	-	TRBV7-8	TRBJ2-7	TGTGCCAGCAGCTTAAGTAGCGGGAGGAGCTACGAGCAGTACTTC	CASSLSSGRSYEQYF
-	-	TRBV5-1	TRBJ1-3	TGCGCCAGCAGCCCGGGGGTCTCTGGAAACACCATATATTTT	CASSPGVSGNTIYF
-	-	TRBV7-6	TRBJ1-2	TGTGCCAGCAGCCCTCGAGAGACTGCCCCCGAAGGCTACACCTTC	CASSPRETAPEGYTF
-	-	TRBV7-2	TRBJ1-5	TGTGCCAGCAGCTTAGGTAGCTCGTATAGCAATCAGCCCCAGCATTTT	CASSLGSSYSNQPQHF
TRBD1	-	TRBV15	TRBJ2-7	TGTGCCACCAGCAGATCCCGGACAGGGATTCACGAGCAGTACTTC	CATSRSRTGIHEQYF
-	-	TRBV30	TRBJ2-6	TGTGCCTGGAGCTTCCGCTCTGGGGCCAACGTCCTGACTTTC	CAWSFRSGANVLTF
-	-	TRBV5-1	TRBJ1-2	TGCGCCAGCAGCCCCCAGACGATTAACTATGGCTACACCTTC	CASSPQTINYGYTF
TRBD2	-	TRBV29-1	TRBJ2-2	TGCAGCGTTGGCGGGAGAGGGAACACCGGGGAGCTGTTTTTT	CSVGGRGNTGELFF
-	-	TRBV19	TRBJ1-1	TGTGCCAGTAGTGGCCAGGGGACTGAAGCTTTCTTT	CASSGQGTEAFF
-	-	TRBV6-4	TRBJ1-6	TGTGCCAGCAGTGACGGGGAGGGTTCACCCCTCCACTTT	CASSDGEGSPLHF
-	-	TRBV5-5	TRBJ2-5	TGTGCCAGCGAAGATCGGGCAGGATCGGAGACCCAGTACTTC	CASEDRAGSETQYF
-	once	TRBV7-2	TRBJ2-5	TGTGCCAGCAGCTTAGCGTTCCAAGAGACCCAGTACTTC	CASSLAFQETQYF
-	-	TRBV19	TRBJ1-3	TGTGCCAGTAGTACCGCCCGAGGGTTCTCTGGAAACACCATATATTTT	CASSTARGFSGNTIYF
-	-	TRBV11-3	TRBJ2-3	TGTGCCAGCAGCTTAGGAGGGCGAAGCACAGATACGCAGTATTTT	CASSLGGRSTDTQYF
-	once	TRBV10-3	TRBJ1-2	TGTGCCATCAGTGAGACGGCCCAGGCCCGCTATGGCTACACCTTC	CAISETAQARYGYTF
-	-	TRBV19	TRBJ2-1	TGTGCCAGTAAGGGGGGACAACGGGACTACAATGAGCAGTTCTTC	CASKGGQRDYNEQFF
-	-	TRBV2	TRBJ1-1	TGTGCCAGCAGTGACAGATTTACTGAAGCTTTCTTT	CASSDRFTEAFF
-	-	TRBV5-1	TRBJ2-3	TGCGCCAGCAGCTTTTCGGGGGACGCAGATACGCAGTATTTT	CASSFSGDADTQYF
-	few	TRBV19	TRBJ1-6	TGTGCCAGTAGTCAGGTAAAAGGTTCGAATTCACCCCTCCACTTT	CASSQVKGSNSPLHF
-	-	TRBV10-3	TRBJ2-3	TGTGCCATCAGTCCCCTAGGGGGCACGGGGGGTACGCAGTATTTT	CAISPLGGTGGTQYF
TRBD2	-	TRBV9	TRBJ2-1	TGTGCCAGCAGCAAAAAAGCGGGAGGGCCAGTTAATGAGCAGTTCTTC	CASSKKAGGPVNEQFF
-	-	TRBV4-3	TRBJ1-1	TGCGCCAGCAGCCAAGAAAGACAGACCGAAGCTTTCTTT	CASSQERQTEAFF
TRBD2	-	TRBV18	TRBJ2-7	TGTGCCAGCTCACCTTATTCACTAGCGGGTACCTACGAGCAGTACTTC	CASSPYSLAGTYEQYF
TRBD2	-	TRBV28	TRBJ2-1	TGTGCCAGCAGTTTAAGAGCGGGAGTTGGCGAGCAGTTCTTC	CASSLRAGVGEQFF
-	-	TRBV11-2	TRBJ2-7	TGTGCCAGCAGCTTAGATAGCAGCCTGGACGAGCAGTACTTC	CASSLDSSLDEQYF
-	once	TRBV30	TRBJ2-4	TGTGCCTGGTTGCCTGGTTCGGGAGACATTCAGTACTTC	CAWLPGSGDIQYF